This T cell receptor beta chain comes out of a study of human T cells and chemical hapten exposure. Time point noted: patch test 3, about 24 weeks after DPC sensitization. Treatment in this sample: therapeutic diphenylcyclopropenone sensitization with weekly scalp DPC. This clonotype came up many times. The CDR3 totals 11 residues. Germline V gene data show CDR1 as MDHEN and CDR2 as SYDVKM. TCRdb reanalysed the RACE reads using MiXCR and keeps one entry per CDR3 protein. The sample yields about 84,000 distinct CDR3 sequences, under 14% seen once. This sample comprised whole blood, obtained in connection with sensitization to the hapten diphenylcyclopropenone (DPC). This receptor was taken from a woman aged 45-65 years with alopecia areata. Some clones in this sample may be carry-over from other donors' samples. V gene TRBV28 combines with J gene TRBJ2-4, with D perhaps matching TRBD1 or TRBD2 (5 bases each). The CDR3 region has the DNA TGTGCTACCGGGGCTGCAAACATTCAGTACTTC. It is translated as CATGAANIQYF.